The rows below give T cell receptor beta chains drawn from one sample of a study of blood T cell repertoires in COVID-19. Clones were read by immunoSEQ multiplex PCR, and TCRdb kept only the in-frame ones, dropping some. This sample has around 150,000 clones, with around four fifths found just once. Material for sequencing was peripheral blood. The source of these receptors is a woman of 80 years or more with acute or convalescent COVID-19. CDR3s include the opening cysteine and the closing phenylalanine or tryptophan. D genes are given only for firm matches. For some rows the clone size is stated as once, few or many, or as a class when expanded; others skip it.

D gene: TRBD2
clone size: .
J gene: TRBJ2-3
V gene: TRBV6-1
CDR3 protein: CASSGAGGVDTQYF
CDR3 DNA: TGTGCCAGCAGTGGAGCGGGAGGGGTAGATACGCAGTATTTT

D gene: .
clone size: .
J gene: TRBJ2-5
V gene: TRBV12-2
CDR3 protein: CASRLVGDSTPSQQETQYF
CDR3 DNA: TGTGCAAGTCGCTTAGTCGGGGACAGTACGCCTAGCCAGCAAGAGACCCAGTACTTC

D gene: .
clone size: .
J gene: TRBJ1-1
V gene: TRBV6-2/TRBV6-3
CDR3 protein: CASSPLRRVFDTEAFF
CDR3 DNA: TGTGCCAGCAGTCCACTACGCAGGGTTTTTGACACTGAAGCTTTCTTT

D gene: TRBD2
clone size: .
J gene: TRBJ2-7
V gene: TRBV29-1
CDR3 protein: CSVEVAGLVSDEQYF
CDR3 DNA: TGCAGCGTTGAAGTGGCGGGACTAGTAAGCGACGAGCAGTACTTC

D gene: TRBD2
clone size: .
J gene: TRBJ2-1
V gene: TRBV11-2
CDR3 protein: CASSRATGTSGGVINEQFF
CDR3 DNA: TGTGCCAGCAGCAGAGCAACCGGGACTAGCGGGGGGGTTATCAATGAGCAGTTCTTC

D gene: TRBD2
clone size: .
J gene: TRBJ2-2
V gene: TRBV29-1
CDR3 protein: CSVDIGGRSYTGELFF
CDR3 DNA: TGCAGCGTTGATATAGGCGGGAGATCCTACACCGGGGAGCTGTTTTTT

D gene: TRBD2
clone size: many
J gene: TRBJ2-1
V gene: TRBV5-4
CDR3 protein: CASRERGRPYNEQFF
CDR3 DNA: TGTGCCAGCAGGGAGCGGGGGCGGCCCTACAATGAGCAGTTCTTC

D gene: .
clone size: .
J gene: TRBJ1-3
V gene: TRBV5-1
CDR3 protein: CASSPVGGLGNTIYF
CDR3 DNA: TGCGCCAGCAGCCCGGTTGGAGGACTTGGAAACACCATATATTTT

D gene: TRBD1
clone size: .
J gene: TRBJ1-1
V gene: TRBV5-5
CDR3 protein: CASSSYRGGTEAFF
CDR3 DNA: TGTGCCAGCAGCTCCTACAGGGGCGGCACTGAAGCTTTCTTT

D gene: .
clone size: .
J gene: TRBJ2-7
V gene: TRBV14
CDR3 protein: CASSQDSVSYYEQYF
CDR3 DNA: TGTGCCAGCAGCCAAGATTCCGTTTCCTACTACGAGCAGTACTTC

D gene: .
clone size: once
J gene: TRBJ2-3
V gene: TRBV7-9
CDR3 protein: CASSLADSGTDTQYF
CDR3 DNA: TGTGCCAGCAGCTTAGCGGACAGTGGCACAGATACGCAGTATTTT

D gene: .
clone size: few
J gene: TRBJ2-2
V gene: TRBV27
CDR3 protein: CASSLLAPNTGELFF
CDR3 DNA: TGTGCCAGCAGTTTACTAGCTCCGAACACCGGGGAGCTGTTTTTT

D gene: .
clone size: once
J gene: TRBJ1-2
V gene: TRBV18
CDR3 protein: CASSPSDSVGGYTF
CDR3 DNA: TGTGCCAGCTCACCATCGGACAGTGTAGGTGGCTACACCTTC

D gene: .
clone size: .
J gene: TRBJ2-1
V gene: TRBV7-6
CDR3 protein: CASAYTGSNEQFF
CDR3 DNA: TGTGCCAGCGCTTATACAGGGTCTAATGAGCAGTTCTTC

D gene: TRBD2
clone size: .
J gene: TRBJ2-3
V gene: TRBV19
CDR3 protein: CASKLAGGTTDTQYF
CDR3 DNA: TGTGCCAGCAAACTAGCGGGGGGAACCACAGATACGCAGTATTTT

D gene: TRBD1
clone size: .
J gene: TRBJ1-1
V gene: TRBV3-1/TRBV3-2
CDR3 protein: CASRPGGTGASTEAFF
CDR3 DNA: TGTGCCAGCAGGCCTGGGGGAACAGGGGCAAGTACTGAAGCTTTCTTT

D gene: .
clone size: .
J gene: TRBJ2-2
V gene: TRBV24-1
CDR3 protein: CATSPSGTGELFF
CDR3 DNA: TGTGCCACCAGTCCTTCGGGGACCGGGGAGCTGTTTTTT

D gene: .
clone size: .
J gene: TRBJ1-3
V gene: TRBV3-1/TRBV3-2
CDR3 protein: CASSQGGRPSGNTIYF
CDR3 DNA: TGTGCCAGCAGCCAAGGGGGGCGGCCCTCTGGAAACACCATATATTTT

D gene: TRBD2
clone size: many
J gene: TRBJ2-1
V gene: TRBV11-3
CDR3 protein: CASSTTSGSFNEQFF
CDR3 DNA: TGTGCCAGCAGCACAACTAGCGGGAGCTTCAATGAGCAGTTCTTC

D gene: TRBD1
clone size: .
J gene: TRBJ2-7
V gene: TRBV30
CDR3 protein: CAWSALIPGQGAYEQYF
CDR3 DNA: TGTGCCTGGAGTGCCTTAATTCCGGGACAGGGGGCTTACGAGCAGTACTTC

D gene: TRBD1
clone size: .
J gene: TRBJ2-2
V gene: TRBV28
CDR3 protein: CASSPPGGLDTGELFF
CDR3 DNA: TGTGCCAGCAGTCCGCCAGGGGGCCTGGACACCGGGGAGCTGTTTTTT

D gene: .
clone size: .
J gene: TRBJ2-7
V gene: TRBV5-1
CDR3 protein: CASSLEVRQEQYF
CDR3 DNA: TGCGCCAGCAGCTTGGAGGTCCGACAGGAGCAGTACTTC

D gene: .
clone size: .
J gene: TRBJ2-3
V gene: TRBV29-1
CDR3 protein: CSVEDQGTDTQYF
CDR3 DNA: TGCAGCGTTGAAGATCAGGGGACAGATACGCAGTATTTT

D gene: TRBD2
clone size: .
J gene: TRBJ2-7
V gene: TRBV6-5
CDR3 protein: CASRPRYSGGQGQYF
CDR3 DNA: TGTGCCAGCAGGCCCCGTTATAGCGGGGGCCAGGGGCAGTACTTC

D gene: .
clone size: once
J gene: TRBJ1-1
V gene: TRBV2
CDR3 protein: CASRNNPNTEAFF
CDR3 DNA: TGTGCCAGCAGAAATAATCCGAACACTGAAGCTTTCTTT

D gene: .
clone size: .
J gene: TRBJ2-7
V gene: TRBV3-1/TRBV3-2
CDR3 protein: CASSQGTLIGEQYF
CDR3 DNA: TGTGCCAGCAGCCAGGGGACTTTAATCGGCGAGCAGTACTTC

D gene: .
clone size: .
J gene: TRBJ2-5
V gene: TRBV7-9
CDR3 protein: CASSLDRVVQETQYF
CDR3 DNA: TGTGCCAGCAGCTTAGACAGGGTGGTCCAAGAGACCCAGTACTTC

D gene: TRBD2
clone size: once
J gene: TRBJ2-5
V gene: TRBV18
CDR3 protein: CASAPGLAGSETQYF
CDR3 DNA: TGTGCCAGCGCACCGGGACTAGCGGGGAGTGAGACCCAGTACTTC

D gene: TRBD1
clone size: .
J gene: TRBJ1-5
V gene: TRBV19
CDR3 protein: CASSIPGTGGNQPQHF
CDR3 DNA: TGTGCCAGTAGTATCCCCGGGACAGGGGGCAATCAGCCCCAGCATTTT

D gene: .
clone size: few
J gene: TRBJ1-1
V gene: TRBV9
CDR3 protein: CASSVDRVRGEAFF
CDR3 DNA: TGTGCCAGCAGCGTAGACAGGGTAAGGGGTGAAGCTTTCTTT

D gene: .
clone size: .
J gene: TRBJ1-1
V gene: TRBV19
CDR3 protein: CASSIVGKPEAFF
CDR3 DNA: TGTGCCAGTAGTATAGTCGGTAAGCCTGAAGCTTTCTTT

D gene: .
clone size: few
J gene: TRBJ1-5
V gene: TRBV2
CDR3 protein: CAGKGTGNQPQHF
CDR3 DNA: TGTGCCGGAAAAGGAACAGGCAATCAGCCCCAGCATTTT

D gene: TRBD2
clone size: .
J gene: TRBJ2-7
V gene: TRBV2
CDR3 protein: CASSERGLAGEQYF
CDR3 DNA: TGTGCCAGCAGTGAAAGAGGCCTAGCGGGCGAGCAGTACTTC

D gene: TRBD1
clone size: .
J gene: TRBJ2-7
V gene: TRBV10-3
CDR3 protein: CAISGAGGSYEQYF
CDR3 DNA: TGTGCCATCAGTGGTGCAGGGGGATCCTACGAGCAGTACTTC

D gene: TRBD1
clone size: .
J gene: TRBJ1-1
V gene: TRBV19
CDR3 protein: CASSTYRGRPEAFF
CDR3 DNA: TGTGCCAGTAGTACTTACAGGGGGCGCCCTGAAGCTTTCTTT

D gene: TRBD1
clone size: .
J gene: TRBJ1-1
V gene: TRBV27
CDR3 protein: CASRLLATGLNTEAFF
CDR3 DNA: TGTGCCAGCAGACTCCTGGCGACAGGGTTGAACACTGAAGCTTTCTTT

D gene: TRBD1
clone size: .
J gene: TRBJ2-3
V gene: TRBV5-1
CDR3 protein: CASSWTGITDTQYF
CDR3 DNA: TGCGCCAGCAGCTGGACAGGGATAACAGATACGCAGTATTTT

D gene: .
clone size: .
J gene: TRBJ1-5
V gene: TRBV4-1
CDR3 protein: CASSQVRGSNQPQHF
CDR3 DNA: TGCGCCAGCAGCCAAGTAAGAGGGTCCAATCAGCCCCAGCATTTT

D gene: .
clone size: .
J gene: TRBJ1-1
V gene: TRBV6-5
CDR3 protein: CASSYSAGSVTEAFF
CDR3 DNA: TGTGCCAGCAGTTACTCGGCAGGGTCAGTCACTGAAGCTTTCTTT

D gene: .
clone size: .
J gene: TRBJ2-1
V gene: TRBV7-6
CDR3 protein: CASSSYTGRSYNEQFF
CDR3 DNA: TGTGCCAGCAGCTCCTACACAGGGCGCTCCTACAATGAGCAGTTCTTC

D gene: .
clone size: .
J gene: TRBJ2-7
V gene: TRBV24-1
CDR3 protein: CATSEPGHPYEQYF
CDR3 DNA: TGTGCCACCAGTGAGCCGGGACATCCCTACGAGCAGTACTTC

D gene: TRBD2
clone size: .
J gene: TRBJ2-7
V gene: TRBV19
CDR3 protein: CASRRTSGSYEQYF
CDR3 DNA: TGTGCCAGTAGAAGGACTAGCGGGAGTTACGAGCAGTACTTC

D gene: TRBD2
clone size: .
J gene: TRBJ2-7
V gene: TRBV15
CDR3 protein: CATSVGLAGSYEQYF
CDR3 DNA: TGTGCCACCAGCGTTGGACTAGCGGGGTCCTACGAGCAGTACTTC

D gene: .
clone size: few
J gene: TRBJ2-7
V gene: TRBV5-1
CDR3 protein: CASSLSTGAFYEQYF
CDR3 DNA: TGCGCCAGCAGCCTTTCGACAGGTGCCTTCTACGAGCAGTACTTC

D gene: TRBD2
clone size: .
J gene: TRBJ2-3
V gene: TRBV5-1
CDR3 protein: CASRGGLAGGKDTQYF
CDR3 DNA: TGCGCCAGCAGAGGGGGACTAGCGGGAGGGAAAGATACGCAGTATTTT

D gene: TRBD1
clone size: .
J gene: TRBJ2-3
V gene: TRBV18
CDR3 protein: CASSRTGTTDTQYF
CDR3 DNA: TGTGCCAGCTCACGGACAGGGACCACAGATACGCAGTATTTT

D gene: .
clone size: .
J gene: TRBJ2-2
V gene: TRBV15
CDR3 protein: CATSSHRFTGELFF
CDR3 DNA: TGTGCCACCAGCAGTCACAGATTCACCGGGGAGCTGTTTTTT

D gene: TRBD2
clone size: few
J gene: TRBJ2-1
V gene: TRBV2
CDR3 protein: CASSRAPQGGRAVSEQFF
CDR3 DNA: TGTGCCAGCAGTAGGGCCCCTCAAGGCGGGAGGGCCGTGTCTGAGCAGTTCTTC